A selection of T cell receptor beta chains follows, all from one sample in a study of tumor and adjacent non-tumor tissue in lung cancer. Using its own MiXCR run on the multiplex PCR reads, TCRdb lists one record per CDR3 protein. The sample has 200,000 to 250,000 distinct CDR3 sequences; over 55% are singletons. Sequenced sample: lung tumor tissue. Source of these receptors: a man aged 55 to 70 with non-small cell lung cancer. Both conserved end residues are trimmed from each CDR3. Expanded clones are given a class, and other clones once, few, many or no size at all.

clone_size: once; v_call: TRBV20-1; j_call: TRBJ1-1; cdr3_aa: SATASGTSVGTEAF
clone_size: -; v_call: TRBV11-2; j_call: TRBJ1-4; cdr3_aa: ASSLGQGTRRLF
clone_size: many; v_call: TRBV11-3; j_call: TRBJ2-7; cdr3_aa: ASSSGLAPYEQY
clone_size: -; v_call: TRBV20-1; j_call: TRBJ2-7; cdr3_aa: SAIPATGGDYEQY
clone_size: -; v_call: TRBV20-1; j_call: TRBJ2-1; cdr3_aa: SAEHPSSYNEQF
clone_size: many; v_call: TRBV29-1; j_call: TRBJ2-1; cdr3_aa: SGGATYNEQF
clone_size: -; v_call: TRBV2; j_call: TRBJ2-5; cdr3_aa: ASRPPVGRRQETQY
clone_size: -; v_call: TRBV5-1; j_call: TRBJ2-7; cdr3_aa: ASSLVLTSGSPDSYDQY
clone_size: -; v_call: TRBV20-1; j_call: TRBJ2-7; cdr3_aa: SARPATVGGYEQY
clone_size: -; v_call: TRBV11-3; j_call: TRBJ2-3; cdr3_aa: VSSLVSGGRTDTQY
clone_size: -; v_call: TRBV29-1; j_call: TRBJ1-5; cdr3_aa: SVGHGGNQPQH
clone_size: -; v_call: TRBV20-1; j_call: TRBJ1-5; cdr3_aa: SDRTADGKRQPQH
clone_size: many; v_call: TRBV4-1; j_call: TRBJ1-5; cdr3_aa: ASSPSFSNQPQH
clone_size: -; v_call: TRBV4-3; j_call: TRBJ2-5; cdr3_aa: ASSPLALQETQY
clone_size: many; v_call: TRBV6-6; j_call: TRBJ2-7; cdr3_aa: ASSYSSQTQNYEQY
clone_size: -; v_call: TRBV28; j_call: TRBJ2-3; cdr3_aa: ASRGTVTGGADTQY
clone_size: -; v_call: TRBV11-2; j_call: TRBJ1-2; cdr3_aa: ASSLIMGYYYGYT
clone_size: many; v_call: TRBV6-1; j_call: TRBJ1-5; cdr3_aa: ASSEDRYSNQPQH
clone_size: few; v_call: TRBV28; j_call: TRBJ2-7; cdr3_aa: ASRLGPYEQY
clone_size: -; v_call: TRBV11-2; j_call: TRBJ2-5; cdr3_aa: TSSSTMGGPKVTQH
clone_size: many; v_call: TRBV20-1; j_call: TRBJ2-7; cdr3_aa: SANRQGISYEQY
clone_size: -; v_call: TRBV20-1; j_call: TRBJ1-5; cdr3_aa: NASNAGGGPNQAQH
clone_size: many; v_call: TRBV5-4; j_call: TRBJ2-3; cdr3_aa: ASSWRGRGRTDTQY
clone_size: -; v_call: TRBV29-1; j_call: TRBJ2-5; cdr3_aa: SVGLQGPTQY
clone_size: -; v_call: TRBV20-1; j_call: TRBJ1-2; cdr3_aa: SARVRTTVEYGYT
clone_size: -; v_call: TRBV20-1; j_call: TRBJ1-5; cdr3_aa: SAVGVPNQPQH
clone_size: -; v_call: TRBV6-1; j_call: TRBJ2-5; cdr3_aa: ASRGVSQETQY
clone_size: many; v_call: TRBV12-3/TRBV12-4; j_call: TRBJ2-1; cdr3_aa: ASSPGQTYNEQF
clone_size: -; v_call: TRBV12-3/TRBV12-4; j_call: TRBJ2-2; cdr3_aa: AIRQGSRTGELF
clone_size: -; v_call: TRBV7-9; j_call: TRBJ2-3; cdr3_aa: VGSRGGGTDTKY